This T cell receptor (beta chain) originates from a study of read filtering for tumor transcriptome and immune sequencing. Molecular barcoded adaptors covering alpha/delta and beta/gamma chains were used on around 370 ng RNA. TCRdb used MiXCR to reprocess the reads, holding one entry per CDR3 protein. The sample has about 130,000 distinct CDR3 sequences, over 10% seen once. The sample holds many counts of this clonotype. The CDR3 length is 14 residues. V lost 11 bases and J 1 base, leaving 15 bases between the germline ends. CDR1 is LNHDA, CDR2 SQIVND, per germline (reference sequence). The sequencing sample was made of a population of CD138-negative cells sorted from bone marrow. The source is a donor aged 40 or over with multiple myeloma. The chain carries TRBV19 and TRBJ2-4; tentative D call: TRBD1 (6 bases). The CDR3 nucleotides read TGTGCCCCACCAGGGGCGAAGGCCAAAAACATTCAGTACTTC. Translating it yields CAPPGAKAKNIQYF.